This T cell receptor beta chain was sequenced for a study of control samples from healthy donors and cancer patients. Sequenced by immunoSEQ multiplex PCR; TCRdb stores in-frame clones only, minus some. The sample comprises about 180,000 clones, around 90% of which are singletons, and 1.1% to 1.5% rests with the top ten. Germline V gene sequence: CDR1 LGHDT, CDR2 YNNKEL (reference sequence). The CDR3 extends over 13 amino acids. J gave up 4 bases and V 6 bases, and 5 bases lay outside the gene matches. The receptor comes from a woman between 50 and 59 years old in good health. Sequencing input: blood. The chain carries TRBV3-1 (or the pseudogene TRBV3-2) and TRBJ2-5; 7 nucleotides align to TRBD1. For the CDR3, the DNA is TGTGCCAGCAGTCGACAGGGTATAGAGACCCAGTACTTC. This sequence encodes CASSRQGIETQYF.